The 30 T cell receptor beta chains below were found in one sample sequenced in a study of T cell responses to AZD1222 COVID-19 vaccine. The repertoire was sequenced with immunoSEQ multiplex PCR; TCRdb's copy has only in-frame clones and lacks some. Of some 97,000 clones listed, roughly nine tenths were seen once; the top ten hold around 1.8%. Here the sequenced sample was peripheral blood, taken on day 0 of AZD1222 vaccination. These TCRs come from an adult in good health.

The rearrangement links TRBV27 to TRBJ2-2; D is unclear. CDR1 is MNHEY and CDR2 is SMNVEV in the germline V gene (reference sequence). V was pared by 5 bases and J by 4 bases, with 14 bases between. The CDR3 is 15 amino acids. CDR3 protein: CASSEISEVTGELFF. The CDR3 DNA reads as TGTGCCAGCAGTGAGATCTCCGAAGTCACCGGGGAGCTGTTTTTT.

The chain links TRBV7-9 to TRBJ1-1; perhaps TRBD1 as D (6 bases). Germline values: CDR1 SEHNR, CDR2 FQNEAQ (reference sequence). The V end was cut by 4 bases, the J end by 3 bases, with 15 bases between. The CDR3 totals 15 residues. CDR3 nucleotide sequence: TGTGCCAGCAGCTATAAATCGTGGGGGCACACTGAAGCTTTCTTT. Protein product: CASSYKSWGHTEAFF.

The rearrangement links TRBV10-2 to TRBJ1-1; 7 positions match TRBD1. Germline V gene lookup returns CDR1 WSHSY and CDR2 SAAADI. This CDR3 comprises 14 residues. V was pared by 2 bases and J by 5 bases, with 5 bases of the junction left unmatched. CDR3 in DNA: TGCGCCAGCAGTGAGACACCAGGGGGGACTGAAGCTTTCTTT. Amino acids: CASSETPGGTEAFF.

This chain joins TRBV28 and TRBJ1-2; D gene unclear. CDR1 is MDHEN and CDR2 is SYDVKM in the germline V gene. Trimming left V 5 bases short and J 5 bases short, with 12 bases between. The CDR3 runs to 13 residues. The CDR3 region has the DNA TGTGCCAGCAGTCCAGACCATATGTATGGCTACACCTTC. This sequence encodes CASSPDHMYGYTF.

In its sample, this clone was seen once. This sequence joins TRBV19 and TRBJ2-1; the match to TRBD2 covers 10 bases. Germline V CDR1 and CDR2: LNHDA, SQIVND (reference sequence). Trimming at V came to 6 bases and at J to 6 bases, leaving 5 bases not matched to a gene. The CDR3 extends over 14 amino acids. CDR3 sequence: CASSQLAGVNEQFF. CDR3 coding DNA: TGTGCCAGTAGCCAGCTAGCGGGGGTCAATGAGCAGTTCTTC.

This clone is medium-sized within its sample. The gene calls are TRBV9 and TRBJ2-2; D not certain. The CDR3 is 12 residues long. CDR1 is SGDLS, CDR2 YYNGEE, per germline. V was cut by 4 bases and J by 2 bases, with 3 bases left in between. CDR3 loop: CASSTNTGELFF. The CDR3 bases are TGTGCCAGCAGCACTAACACCGGGGAGCTGTTTTTT. Supplemented by reference TRBV9 and TRBJ2-2, the full variable domain reads DSGVTQTPKHLITATGQRVTLRCSPRSGDLSVYWYQQSLDQGLQFLIQYYNGEERAKGNILERFSAQQFPDLHSELNLSSLELGDSALYFCASSTNTGELFFGEGSRLTVL.

The chain couples TRBV19 to TRBJ2-2, with 10 bases matching TRBD1. The trim removed 6 bases at V and 5 bases at J, leaving 3 bases unmatched. This CDR3 comprises 14 residues. Germline CDR1 reads LNHDA; CDR2 reads SQIVND (reference sequence). CDR3 residues: CASSRDRGTGELFF. The CDR3 DNA sequence: TGTGCCAGTAGCCGGGACAGGGGAACCGGGGAGCTGTTTTTT.

This rearrangement joins TRBV6-5 to TRBJ1-6; 8 bases line up with TRBD1. The germline V gene encodes CDR1 MNHEY and CDR2 SVGAGI. This CDR3 spans 15 amino acids. Germline trimming cut 5 bases from V and 6 bases from J; bases unmatched to any gene: 6. In nucleotides, the CDR3 is TGTGCCAGCAGTACGACAGGGGTAGTTAATTCACCCCTCCACTTT. Protein: CASSTTGVVNSPLHF.

The chain uses TRBV21-1 and TRBJ1-3; the table's TRBD1 call for D was not verified on the DNA. TRBV21-1 counts as a pseudogene. This CDR3 comprises 14 residues. Here the CDR3 DNA reads TGTGCCAGCAGCAAAGCGGGCAGGCCCAAGACCATATATTTT. This codes for CASSKAGRPKTIYF.

This chain uses TRBV10-3 with TRBJ2-2; 8 bases align to TRBD1. V lost 10 bases and J lost 6; bases outside the gene matches: 13. Germline values: CDR1 ENHRY, CDR2 SYGVKD. The CDR3 sequence is 15 residues long. CDR3 bases: TGTGCCACGAACCCTACCGGGACAGGTCCCGGGGAGCTGTTTTTT. It yields the protein CATNPTGTGPGELFF.

The chain recombines TRBV19 with TRBJ1-5, with TRBD1 matching over 9 bases. The junction had 6 bases not matched to a gene; V was cut back by 4 bases and J by 2 bases. CDR3 length equals 16 residues. Germline V gives CDR1 LNHDA, CDR2 SQIVND (reference sequence). The CDR3 nucleotides read TGTGCCAGTAGTAATCCGGACAGGGGCCGCAATCAGCCCCAGCATTTT. Translated: CASSNPDRGRNQPQHF.

This clone was detected only once. V gene TRBV20-1 combines with J gene TRBJ1-5; the D gene is possibly TRBD1 (5 bases). CDR3 size: 17 residues. V was clipped by 3 bases and J by 1 base, with 19 bases between them. Germline CDR1 and CDR2: DFQATT and SNEGSKA (reference sequence). Here the CDR3 reads CSASLWRGGGSNQPQHF. CDR3 nucleotide sequence: TGCAGTGCTAGTCTCTGGCGCGGGGGGGGGAGCAATCAGCCCCAGCATTTT.

This clone was found once. V and J are TRBV11-2 and TRBJ2-6, with D unclear. Trimming took off 4 bases at V and 0 bases at J, with 4 bases between the two ends. The CDR3 runs to 14 residues. Per the germline V gene, CDR1 is SGHAT and CDR2 is FQNNGV. CDR3 protein: CASSSRSGANVLTF. Here the CDR3 DNA reads TGTGCCAGCAGCTCCCGCTCTGGGGCCAACGTCCTGACTTTC.

V and J are TRBV7-2 and TRBJ1-2; no clear D gene. Germline CDR1 is SGHTA and CDR2 is FQGNSA. The CDR3 consists of 15 residues. V was shortened by 1 base and J by 3 bases, with 12 bases between the two germline ends. CDR3 loop: CASSLGTAEYYGYTF. The CDR3 DNA sequence: TGTGCCAGCAGCTTAGGGACCGCGGAGTACTATGGCTACACCTTC.

The sample holds a few counts of this clone. The V gene is TRBV6-5, the J gene TRBJ1-5; D perhaps matches TRBD1 (6 bases). This CDR3 has 12 residues. The V and J ends lost 9 bases and 3 bases respectively, with 9 bases between them. In germline, CDR1 is MNHEY, CDR2 SVGAGI. As DNA, the CDR3 is TGTGCCAGTGGACAGCTCAATCAGCCCCAGCATTTT. Protein: CASGQLNQPQHF.

Relative to its sample, this clone is medium-sized. This chain connects TRBV2 to TRBJ2-7; no clear D gene. The germline V gene has CDR1 SNHLY and CDR2 FYNNEI. The CDR3 consists of 15 residues. Trimming removed 7 bases at V and 0 bases at J, with 16 bases between. CDR3 bases: TGTGCCAGCAAGGTGGCAAGAAGCATCTCCTACGAGCAGTACTTC. Amino acid sequence: CASKVARSISYEQYF.

V and J are TRBV11-2 and TRBJ2-3; D unclear. V shed 2 bases and J shed 2 bases, with 8 bases lying between them. The CDR3 length is 14 residues. Germline CDR1 SGHAT, CDR2 FQNNGV. The CDR3 reads CASSLSYLTDTQYF. DNA of the CDR3: TGTGCCAGCAGCTTAAGCTATCTCACAGATACGCAGTATTTT.

V is TRBV12-5 and J is TRBJ2-1; D is perhaps TRBD2 (5 bases). Germline values: CDR1 LGHNT, CDR2 FRNRAP. Trimming shortened V by 0 bases and J by 3 bases, and 21 bases separated the two germline ends. The CDR3 has 19 amino acids. CDR3 residues: CASGLVSITQRRHYNEQFF. DNA of the CDR3: TGTGCTAGTGGTTTGGTCTCTATAACCCAGCGGAGGCACTACAATGAGCAGTTCTTC.

The CDR3 loop is CASSPGGPNTEAFF. In nucleotides, the CDR3 is TGTGCCAGCAGCCCCGGGGGGCCGAACACTGAAGCTTTCTTT. V is TRBV27 and J is TRBJ1-1; the D gene is possibly TRBD1 (6 bases). V shed 6 bases and J shed 1 base, with 12 bases lying between them. CDR1 MNHEY and CDR2 SMNVEV come from the germline V gene (reference sequence). The CDR3 consists of 14 residues.

The chain uses TRBV14 and TRBJ2-7; a possible D gene is TRBD2 (6 bases). Trimming took off 3 bases at V and 1 base at J, with 13 bases between the two ends. The CDR3 consists of 15 residues. In germline, CDR1 is SGHDN, CDR2 FVKESK. The CDR3 nucleotides are TGTGCCAGCAGCCAGAGGAGGGCGAATTCCTACGAGCAGTACTTC. Translation: CASSQRRANSYEQYF.

V is TRBV5-1 and J is TRBJ2-2; weak D call: TRBD2 (6 bases). Germline lookup yields CDR1 SGHRS and CDR2 YFSETQ. This CDR3 region has 19 residues. The ends were cut back, 3 bases at V and 1 base at J, with 22 bases in the middle. CDR3 in DNA: TGCGCCAGCAGCTATCCCCCCGTATCCCCCGGGAGGAACACCGGGGAGCTGTTTTTT. Amino acids: CASSYPPVSPGRNTGELFF.

This chain uses TRBV5-4 with TRBJ2-3; 9 nucleotides align to TRBD1. With V trimmed by 4 bases and J by 1 base, 1 base remained unmatched. The CDR3 runs 14 residues. Germline V gene sequence: CDR1 SGHNT, CDR2 YYREEE (reference sequence). The CDR3 coding sequence is TGTGCCAGCAGCCGGACAGGGGGCACAGATACGCAGTATTTT. Translation: CASSRTGGTDTQYF. The whole variable domain, remainder taken from reference TRBV5-4 and TRBJ2-3, is ETGVTQSPTHLIKTRGQQVTLRCSSQSGHNTVSWYQQALGQGPQFIFQYYREEENGRGNFPPRFSGLQFPNYSSELNVNALELDDSALYLCASSRTGGTDTQYFGPGTRLTVL.

The chain joins TRBV6-2 or TRBV6-3 to TRBJ1-5; 8 bases fit TRBD1. Per germline, CDR1 MNHEY and CDR2 SVGEGT. This CDR3 has 14 amino acids. V dropped 2 bases and J dropped 7; count of bases not matched to a gene: 4. The CDR3 reads CASSYGQGTQPQHF. The CDR3 bases are TGTGCCAGCAGTTACGGACAGGGTACCCAGCCCCAGCATTTT.

The chain has TRBV4-3 and TRBJ2-3; 11 positions agree with TRBD2. V shed 3 bases and J 6 bases; nucleotides not matched to a gene: 11. The CDR3 extends over 17 amino acids. Germline V lookup: CDR1 LGHNA, CDR2 YSLEER. The CDR3 DNA is TGCGCCAGCAGCCAGTCGCGAGCTAGCGGGAGGTTTGATACGCAGTATTTT. Its translation is CASSQSRASGRFDTQYF.

The table lists this clone with a count of one. The chain couples TRBV10-3 to TRBJ2-1; D unclear. V was shortened by 6 bases and J by 4 bases, with 4 bases between the two germline ends. CDR3 length equals 11 residues. Germline lookup yields CDR1 ENHRY and CDR2 SYGVKD. CDR3 loop: CAIRGYNEQFF. The CDR3 nucleotides read TGTGCCATCAGAGGGTACAATGAGCAGTTCTTC.

V usage is TRBV27 and J usage is TRBJ2-1, with 8 bases identical to TRBD2. Germline lookup yields CDR1 MNHEY and CDR2 SMNVEV (reference sequence). The V gene end was trimmed by 4 bases and the J gene end by 5 bases; junction bases not matched to a gene: 7. The CDR3 is made up of 15 amino acids. The CDR3 reads CASSYQRELHNEQFF. CDR3 nucleotides: TGTGCCAGCAGTTACCAGCGGGAGTTGCACAATGAGCAGTTCTTC.

V usage is TRBV5-8 and J usage is TRBJ1-5; D gene unclear. Between the trimmed V and J ends, which lost 3 bases and 4 bases, there was a span of 5 bases. The CDR3 has 12 residues. Germline loops: CDR1 SGHTS, CDR2 YDEGEE. CDR3 nucleotides: TGTGCCAGCAGCTCAATTAATCAGCCCCAGCATTTT. Its translation is CASSSINQPQHF. The whole variable domain, filled in from reference TRBV5-8 and TRBJ1-5, reads EAGVTQSPTHLIKTRGQQATLRCSPISGHTSVYWYQQALGLGLQFLLWYDEGEERNRGNFPPRFSGRQFPNYSSELNVNALELEDSALYLCASSSINQPQHFGDGTRLSIL.

V and J are TRBV6-4 and TRBJ1-1; tentative D call: TRBD1 (5 bases). The CDR3 runs to 16 residues. V gave up 1 base and J gave up 4 bases, with 16 bases separating them. The germline CDR1 and CDR2 sequences are MRHNA and SNTAGT. This CDR3 is CASSDYSGRGGTEAFF. The DNA for the CDR3 is TGTGCCAGCAGTGACTACAGCGGCCGGGGCGGCACTGAAGCTTTCTTT.

A few counts support this clone. The rearrangement uses TRBV29-1 and TRBJ1-5, with a possible D match to TRBD1 (5 bases). The germline V gene has CDR1 SQVTM and CDR2 ANQGSEA. The CDR3 sequence is 15 residues long. Trimming stripped 4 bases from V and 3 bases from J, with 16 bases between. CDR3 residues: CSVGPGRGTNQPQHF. DNA of the CDR3: TGCAGCGTTGGGCCAGGGCGAGGAACCAATCAGCCCCAGCATTTT.

This chain uses TRBV7-2 with TRBJ2-2; D gene unclear. Trimming left V 1 base short and J 5 bases short, with 8 bases between. Germline V CDR1 and CDR2: SGHTA, FQGNSA. CDR3 length equals 14 residues. The CDR3 protein is CASSLVHVTGELFF. The DNA for the CDR3 is TGTGCCAGCAGCTTAGTCCACGTTACCGGGGAGCTGTTTTTT.